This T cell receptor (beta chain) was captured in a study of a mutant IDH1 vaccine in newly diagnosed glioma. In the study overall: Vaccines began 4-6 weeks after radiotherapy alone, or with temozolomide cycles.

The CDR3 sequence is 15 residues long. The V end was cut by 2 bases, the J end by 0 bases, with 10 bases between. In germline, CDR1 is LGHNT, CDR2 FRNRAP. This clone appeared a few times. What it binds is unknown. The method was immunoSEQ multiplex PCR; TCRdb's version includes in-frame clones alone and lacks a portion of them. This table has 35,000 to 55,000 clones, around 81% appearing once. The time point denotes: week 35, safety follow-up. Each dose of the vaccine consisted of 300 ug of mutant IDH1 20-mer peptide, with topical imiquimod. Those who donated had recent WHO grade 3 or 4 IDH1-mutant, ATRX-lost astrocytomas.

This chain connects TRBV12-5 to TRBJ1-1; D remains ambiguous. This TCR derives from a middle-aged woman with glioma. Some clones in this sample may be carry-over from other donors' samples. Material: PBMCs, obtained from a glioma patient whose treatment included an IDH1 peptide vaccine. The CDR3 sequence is CASGLKGGLNTEAFF. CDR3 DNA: TGTGCTAGTGGTTTGAAAGGAGGGTTGAACACTGAAGCTTTCTTT.